The 9 T cell receptor beta chains given below trace back to one sample, sequenced in a study of T cell responses to AZD1222 COVID-19 vaccine. The data were produced by immunoSEQ multiplex PCR, yet TCRdb's version contains in-frame clones alone and is incomplete. Of fewer than 150,000 clones in the sample, more than 70% were seen once. This specimen was peripheral blood, taken on day 0 of AZD1222 vaccination. The receptors originated from an adult in good health.

V and J are TRBV5-1 and TRBJ2-5; TRBD2 matches at 7 bases. Germline CDR1 reads SGHRS; CDR2 reads YFSETQ. The V gene end was trimmed by 4 bases and the J gene end by 4 bases; junction bases not matched to a gene: 4. The CDR3 has 13 amino acids. CDR3 nucleotides: TGCGCCAGCAGCCTAACGGGGGGAGAGACCCAGTACTTC. This encodes CASSLTGGETQYF.

This chain uses TRBV5-1 with TRBJ1-1; 7 nucleotides agree with TRBD1. The J segment lost 1 base and the V segment lost 2 bases, leaving 2 bases of the junction unmatched. Germline V gene sequence: CDR1 SGHRS, CDR2 YFSETQ. This CDR3 has 14 residues. The CDR3 reads CASSLRDRNTEAFF. The DNA for the CDR3 is TGCGCCAGCAGCTTACGGGACAGGAACACTGAAGCTTTCTTT. The whole variable domain, filled in from reference TRBV5-1 and TRBJ1-1, reads KAGVTQTPRYLIKTRGQQVTLSCSPISGHRSVSWYQQTPGQGLQFLFEYFSETQRNKGNFPGRFSGRQFSNSRSEMNVSTLELGDSALYLCASSLRDRNTEAFFGQGTRLTVV.

The chain employs TRBV7-9 and TRBJ2-7; the D is unclear. The CDR3 is 13 amino acids. The V and J ends lost 1 base and 1 base respectively, with 5 bases between them. From germline, CDR1 is SEHNR and CDR2 FQNEAQ (reference sequence). CDR3 nucleotides: TGTGCCAGCAGCTTAGGAATATCCTACGAGCAGTACTTC. This gives the protein CASSLGISYEQYF.

The chain is built from TRBV4-1 and TRBJ1-5; TRBD1 might be the D (5 bases). This CDR3 contains 15 residues. Germline V gene lookup returns CDR1 MGHRA and CDR2 YSYEKL. V was shortened by 2 bases and J by 3 bases, with 11 bases between the two germline ends. The CDR3 DNA follows: TGCGCCAGCAGCCAACCAACAGGTCCCAATCAGCCCCAGCATTTT. Its translation: CASSQPTGPNQPQHF.

This sequence joins TRBV10-2 and TRBJ1-1, with TRBD1 as a possible D gene (6 bases). The length of the CDR3 is 14 residues. Trimming removed 6 bases from V and 5 bases from J, with 16 bases in between. CDR1 WSHSY and CDR2 SAAADI come from the germline V gene. CDR3: CASRATGGRTEAFF. The CDR3 DNA is TGCGCCAGCAGGGCGACAGGAGGTAGGACTGAAGCTTTCTTT.

This clone has just a few counts. The chain combines TRBV6-6 with TRBJ1-5; D is unresolved. Per germline, CDR1 MNHNY and CDR2 SVGAGI (reference sequence). The V and J ends lost 6 bases and 1 base respectively, with 13 bases between them. This CDR3 spans 15 amino acids. CDR3 protein: CASRGGIDSNQPQHF. The CDR3 DNA sequence: TGTGCCAGCAGGGGAGGGATAGACAGCAATCAGCCCCAGCATTTT.

The chain uses TRBV2 and TRBJ1-5; D gene ambiguous. V lost 9 bases to trimming and J lost 0 bases, with 12 bases between them. This CDR3 comprises 14 residues. Germline V gene data show CDR1 as SNHLY and CDR2 as FYNNEI. The CDR3 protein is CARGPGNSNQPQHF. CDR3 nucleotide sequence: TGTGCCAGAGGGCCAGGAAATAGCAATCAGCCCCAGCATTTT.

This chain's CDR3 is CASGPRDPMGSPLHF. In DNA, the CDR3 is TGTGCTAGTGGTCCCCGGGACCCTATGGGTTCACCCCTCCACTTT. V and J are TRBV12-5 and TRBJ1-6; possible D gene TRBD1, 5 bases. CDR3 size: 15 residues. V was shortened by 5 bases and J by 9 bases, with 17 bases between the two germline ends. The germline gives CDR1 LGHNT, CDR2 FRNRAP. The complete variable domain, with remaining parts taken from reference TRBV12-5 and TRBJ1-6, reads DARVTQTPRHKVTEMGQEVTMRCQPILGHNTVFWYRQTMMQGLELLAYFRNRAPLDDSGMPKDRFSAEMPDATLATLKIQPSEPRDSAVYFCASGPRDPMGSPLHFGNGTRLTVT.

The J gene is TRBJ1-2, the V gene TRBV7-9; TRBD1 matches at 7 bases. Per germline, CDR1 SEHNR and CDR2 FQNEAQ (reference sequence). With V trimmed by 5 bases and J by 4 bases, 7 bases remained unmatched. The CDR3 contains 14 residues. Here the CDR3 reads CASSPKGDSYGYTF. CDR3 bases: TGTGCCAGCAGCCCGAAAGGGGACAGCTATGGCTACACCTTC.